The 14 T cell receptor beta chains in this list originate from one sample, sequenced in a study of cytomegalovirus exposure and HLA in healthy donors. Some clones are missing from TCRdb's copy, which holds only in-frame ones; the method was immunoSEQ multiplex PCR. The profile shows 190,000 or so clones, approximately 83% of them singletons. The sequencing input was PBMCs. The source of these receptors is a woman aged 18-35 years in good health and CMV-seropositive.

This clone was seen once. This sequence joins TRBV4-2 and TRBJ1-2; D unresolved. Trimming removed 0 bases from V and 3 bases from J, with 11 bases in between. This CDR3 contains 15 residues. CDR1 LGHNA and CDR2 YNFKEQ come from the germline V gene. The CDR3 nucleotides read TGTGCCAGCAGCCAAGAAACCGGGTCCGACTATGGCTACACCTTC. Translating it yields CASSQETGSDYGYTF.

The chain recombines TRBV4-1 with TRBJ1-2; 8 nucleotides agree with TRBD1. Germline lookup yields CDR1 MGHRA and CDR2 YSYEKL. Trimming at V came to 4 bases and at J to 4 bases, leaving 5 bases not matched to a gene. This CDR3 spans 14 amino acids. CDR3 loop: CASSRTGRSYGYTF. CDR3 bases: TGCGCCAGCAGCCGGACAGGGAGGTCCTATGGCTACACCTTC.

V is TRBV10-2 and J is TRBJ2-1; TRBD1 agrees at 7 bases. After removal of 6 bases from V and 10 bases from J, the junction contained 3 bases not matched to a gene. The CDR3 has 11 residues. Germline lookup yields CDR1 WSHSY and CDR2 SAAADI. The CDR3 is CASRTGLEQFF. In DNA, the CDR3 is TGCGCCAGCAGGACAGGGCTGGAGCAGTTCTTC.

The chain recombines TRBV5-6 with TRBJ1-2; 12 bases are shared with TRBD1. Germline trimming cut 4 bases from V and 5 bases from J; bases unmatched to any gene: 6. This CDR3 has 15 residues. Germline CDR1 reads SGHDT; CDR2 reads YYEEEE. The CDR3 sequence is CASSPGTGGGYGYTF. The CDR3 bases are TGTGCCAGCAGCCCAGGGACAGGGGGCGGATATGGCTACACCTTC.

The chain couples TRBV6-5 to TRBJ1-3; no clear D gene. In germline, CDR1 is MNHEY, CDR2 SVGAGI. Deletions cut 4 bases from V and 6 bases from J, with 13 bases between. This CDR3 comprises 14 residues. The CDR3 DNA reads TGTGCCAGCAGTTCCCCTGGGCCCCCAAACACCATATATTTT. This encodes CASSSPGPPNTIYF.

The genes are TRBV7-6 and TRBJ2-2; unclear D gene. The CDR3 covers 12 residues. Trimming cost V 5 bases and J 4 bases, with 5 bases left between them. Germline CDR1 and CDR2: SGHVS and FNYEAQ. CDR3 nucleotide sequence: TGTGCCAGCAGCCACGGCACCGGGGAGCTGTTTTTT. This encodes CASSHGTGELFF. The whole variable domain, remainder taken from reference TRBV7-6 and TRBJ2-2, is GAGVSQSPRYKVTKRGQDVALRCDPISGHVSLYWYRQALGQGPEFLTYFNYEAQQDKSGLPNDRFSAERPEGSISTLTIQRTEQRDSAMYRCASSHGTGELFFGEGSRLTVL.

The chain links TRBV6-8 to TRBJ1-1; 8 positions match TRBD1. Unmatched junction bases numbered 7, after V lost 8 bases and J lost 5 bases. From germline, CDR1 is MNHGY and CDR2 SAAAGT. This CDR3 is 13 amino acids long. DNA for the CDR3: TGTGCCAGCGTAGACAGGGGAAGGACTGAAGCTTTCTTT. Amino acids: CASVDRGRTEAFF.

This chain uses TRBV7-3 with TRBJ2-3; D gene uncertain. Germline V gives CDR1 SGHTA, CDR2 FQGTGA. The CDR3 runs 13 residues. Trimming removed 5 bases from V and 5 bases from J, with 11 bases in between. CDR3 nucleotides: TGTGCCAGCAGCCTCATACCAGAAGATACGCAGTATTTT. It translates to CASSLIPEDTQYF.

This clone was seen at least ten times. V and J are TRBV6-6 and TRBJ1-6, with D maybe TRBD1 (6 bases). Germline CDR1 reads MNHNY; CDR2 reads SVGAGI (reference sequence). This CDR3 has 14 residues. With 5 bases removed from V and 7 bases from J, the gap between germline ends came to 12 bases. The CDR3 nucleotides read TGTGCCAGCAGTCGGGACATTATAAATTCACCCCTCCACTTT. Protein: CASSRDIINSPLHF.

The chain links TRBV5-6 to TRBJ1-2; TRBD1 might be the D (6 bases). The germline gives CDR1 SGHDT, CDR2 YYEEEE. Trimming left V 4 bases short and J 4 bases short, with 14 bases between. There are 14 residues in the CDR3. CDR3 loop: CASSRRQGIYGYTF. The CDR3, as DNA: TGTGCCAGCAGCCGTCGCCAGGGGATCTATGGCTACACCTTC.

The chain is built from TRBV9 and TRBJ1-2, with 8 bases that match TRBD1. J gave up 8 bases and V 4 bases, and 4 bases lay outside the gene matches. Germline CDR1 is SGDLS and CDR2 is YYNGEE. CDR3 size: 12 residues. This chain's CDR3 is CASSLTGEGYTF. The DNA of the CDR3 is TGTGCCAGCAGCCTGACAGGGGAGGGCTACACCTTC.

This clone occurred once. The genes are TRBV11-1 and TRBJ1-2, with 8 bases identical to TRBD1. The junction had 5 bases not matched to a gene; V was cut back by 2 bases and J by 3 bases. CDR1 is SGHAT and CDR2 is FQDESV in the germline V gene (reference sequence). This CDR3 has 15 residues. DNA for the CDR3: TGTGCCAGCAGCTTATCCCCGGGACAGGACTATGGCTACACCTTC. Its translation is CASSLSPGQDYGYTF.

This sequence joins TRBV19 and TRBJ2-5, with TRBD1 matching over 7 bases. Losses at the gene ends were 5 bases for V and 5 bases for J; bases not matched to a gene: 14. In germline, CDR1 is LNHDA, CDR2 SQIVND (reference sequence). The CDR3 consists of 16 residues. In DNA, the CDR3 is TGTGCCAGTAGTTCGGGGACGGCAGGGGGTGGGGAGACCCAGTACTTC. Residues: CASSSGTAGGGETQYF.

The V and J genes are TRBV19 and TRBJ2-6; D uncertain. The V end lost 7 bases, the J end lost 0 bases, and 16 bases lay between the germline ends. The CDR3 has 17 residues. Germline V gene data show CDR1 as LNHDA and CDR2 as SQIVND (reference sequence). CDR3: CASIGAIGDSGANVLTF. For the CDR3, the DNA is TGTGCCAGTATAGGAGCAATAGGAGACTCTGGGGCCAACGTCCTGACTTTC.